This TCR beta chain was sequenced during a study of OX40 agonist ivuxolimab in advanced cancers. Trimming took off 4 bases at V and 0 bases at J, with 9 bases between the two ends. CDR1 is SGHDT and CDR2 is YYEEEE in the germline V gene. The CDR3 extends over 14 amino acids. TCRdb keeps only in-frame clones here, not all; method: immunoSEQ multiplex PCR. The repertoire holds 57,000 or so clones, with 75% to 95% as singletons. This receptor was taken from an adult with an advanced solid tumor such as melanoma, head and neck, liver or kidney cancer. The sample in question was CD4+ or CD8+ T cells sorted from blood, obtained in a trial of the OX40 agonist ivuxolimab. This chain uses TRBV5-6 with TRBJ2-3; D gene unclear. The CDR3 DNA reads as TGTGCCAGCAGCCAGGCTCTCAGCACAGATACGCAGTATTTT. It specifies CASSQALSTDTQYF.